Listed here are 26 T cell receptor beta chains from one sample, sequenced in a study of blood T cell repertoires in COVID-19. Assay: immunoSEQ multiplex PCR; the TCRdb copy retains only in-frame clones and omits some. This sample has about 190,000 clones; about 88% occur once, and the top ten carry approximately 1.1%. Source material: peripheral blood. These receptor sequences come from a man aged 25 to 40 with acute or convalescent COVID-19.

V gene TRBV20-1 combines with J gene TRBJ1-4; D is unresolved. CDR1 and CDR2 (germline): DFQATT, SNEGSKA (reference sequence). Between the trimmed V and J ends, which lost 3 bases and 1 base, there was a span of 15 bases. This CDR3 region has 16 residues. The DNA of the CDR3 is TGCAGTGCTAGTGAGCAGTCCCTAGGAACTAATGAAAAACTGTTTTTT. This sequence encodes CSASEQSLGTNEKLFF.

This chain joins TRBV5-6 and TRBJ1-1; the D is unclear. CDR1 is SGHDT, CDR2 YYEEEE, per germline. Trimming took off 0 bases at V and 4 bases at J, with 10 bases between the two ends. This CDR3 has 14 amino acids. The CDR3 reads CASSLGQRATEAFF. CDR3 DNA: TGTGCCAGCAGCTTGGGGCAGCGGGCCACTGAAGCTTTCTTT.

This clone was picked up a small number of times. The J gene is TRBJ2-7, the V gene TRBV5-1; tentative D call: TRBD2 (6 bases). The CDR3 runs 14 residues. Trimming shortened V by 2 bases and J by 6 bases, and 15 bases separated the two germline ends. The germline V gene encodes CDR1 SGHRS and CDR2 YFSETQ. CDR3 sequence: CASSLDGSQSEQYF. Written as DNA, the CDR3 is TGCGCCAGCAGCTTAGACGGGAGTCAATCCGAGCAGTACTTC. Based on the CDR3 plus reference TRBV5-1 and TRBJ2-7, the full variable domain is KAGVTQTPRYLIKTRGQQVTLSCSPISGHRSVSWYQQTPGQGLQFLFEYFSETQRNKGNFPGRFSGRQFSNSRSEMNVSTLELGDSALYLCASSLDGSQSEQYFGPGTRLTVT.

The CDR3 is CASSQGGRSDTQYF. In nucleotides, the CDR3 is TGCGCCAGCAGTCAGGGCGGGAGGTCAGATACGCAGTATTTT. The V call is TRBV10-1, the J call TRBJ2-3, with TRBD2 matching 8 bases. The length of the CDR3 is 14 residues. V trimming: 5 bases; J trimming: 4 bases; junction bases outside the gene matches: 5. Germline V lookup: CDR1 WNHNN, CDR2 SYGVQD (reference sequence).

The V and J genes are TRBV14 and TRBJ2-3; D possibly corresponds to TRBD2 (5 bases). Trimming cost V 8 bases and J 7 bases, with 10 bases left between them. Germline CDR1 SGHDN, CDR2 FVKESK. This CDR3 is built from 11 residues. The CDR3: CASGSRNTQYF. In DNA, the CDR3 is TGTGCCAGCGGGAGTCGGAATACGCAGTATTTT.

This clone has only one observation. The chain carries TRBV28 and TRBJ1-1, with no clear D. V was pared by 4 bases and J by 8 bases, with 14 bases between. The V gene's germline CDR1 is MDHEN and CDR2 SYDVKM. The length of the CDR3 is 13 residues. The CDR3 loop is CASSSLNKPEAFF. The CDR3 DNA sequence: TGTGCCAGCAGTTCCCTAAATAAGCCCGAAGCTTTCTTT.

In DNA, the CDR3 is TGCGCCAGCAGCCAATCCGACAGTTGGACTGAAGCTTTCTTT. As protein: CASSQSDSWTEAFF. The chain uses TRBV4-1 and TRBJ1-1; D possibly corresponds to TRBD1 (5 bases). The ends were cut back, 2 bases at V and 5 bases at J, with 12 bases in the middle. This CDR3 spans 14 amino acids. Germline CDR1 MGHRA, CDR2 YSYEKL.

The rearrangement links TRBV15 to TRBJ2-2, with TRBD2 identical over 15 bases. Trimming at V came to 4 bases and at J to 6 bases, leaving 6 bases not matched to a gene. The CDR3 totals 17 residues. Looked up from germline, CDR1 is LNHNV and CDR2 is YYDKDF (reference sequence). The chain's CDR3 is CATSTLGLAGGPGELFF. CDR3 nucleotide sequence: TGTGCCACCAGCACCTTAGGACTAGCGGGGGGGCCCGGGGAGCTGTTTTTT.

The chain uses TRBV5-1 and TRBJ1-3; maybe TRBD1 (5 bases). Trimming removed 4 bases from V and 0 bases from J, with 11 bases in between. CDR3 length: 15 residues. Germline-derived CDR1 and CDR2 are SGHRS and YFSETQ. CDR3 amino acids: CASSPGLFSGNTIYF. CDR3 DNA sequence: TGCGCCAGCAGCCCGGGACTGTTCTCTGGAAACACCATATATTTT.

As for this clone: Because it lacks the conserved phenylalanine or tryptophan at the end, this CDR3 is likely a read error. This chain joins TRBV7-8 and TRBJ1-2; 9 nucleotides match TRBD1. The germline V gene encodes CDR1 SGHVS and CDR2 FQNEAQ. The CDR3 spans 18 residues. The trim removed 2 bases at V and 6 bases at J, leaving 16 bases unmatched. The CDR3 region is CASSLTSTGQGTIHGYTL. The CDR3 coding sequence is TGTGCCAGCAGCTTAACCTCGACGGGACAGGGAACAATCCATGGCTACACCCTC.

The count of this clone is one. The rearrangement links TRBV7-9 to TRBJ2-2, with D possibly TRBD1 on 5 matching bases. CDR1 and CDR2 (germline): SEHNR, FQNEAQ (reference sequence). This CDR3 comprises 12 residues. Trimming shortened V by 6 bases and J by 8 bases, and 10 bases separated the two germline ends. CDR3 amino acids: CASSSQGGELFF. CDR3 coding DNA: TGTGCCAGCAGTTCCCAGGGTGGGGAGCTGTTTTTT.

V and J are TRBV5-8 and TRBJ1-1; D gene ambiguous. The CDR3 is made up of 14 amino acids. The V gene lost 9 bases and the J gene lost 0 bases, with 15 bases spanning the gap. The germline V gene has CDR1 SGHTS and CDR2 YDEGEE. The CDR3 loop reads CANRRGDLNTEAFF. CDR3 coding DNA: TGTGCCAACCGACGGGGAGATCTGAACACTGAAGCTTTCTTT.

The V call is TRBV7-3, the J call TRBJ2-2; 7 bases match TRBD2. With V trimmed by 2 bases and J by 8 bases, 14 bases remained unmatched. The CDR3 consists of 17 residues. Looked up from germline, CDR1 is SGHTA and CDR2 is FQGTGA. CDR3: CASSLGVLAVPGGELFF. CDR3 DNA: TGTGCCAGCAGCTTAGGCGTCCTAGCGGTCCCCGGAGGGGAGCTGTTTTTT.

The genes are TRBV9 and TRBJ2-7; possible D gene TRBD2, 5 bases. V was shortened by 0 bases and J by 0 bases, with 10 bases between the two germline ends. The germline V gene has CDR1 SGDLS and CDR2 YYNGEE. The CDR3 runs to 15 residues. The CDR3 is CASSVGGQVSYEQYF. In DNA form, the CDR3 reads TGTGCCAGCAGCGTAGGAGGGCAGGTCTCCTACGAGCAGTACTTC.

The chain employs TRBV19 and TRBJ2-2; D call uncertain. This CDR3 spans 17 amino acids. Trimming took off 8 bases at V and 0 bases at J, with 19 bases between the two ends. Germline lookup yields CDR1 LNHDA and CDR2 SQIVND (reference sequence). In DNA, the CDR3 is TGTGCCAGTCCCGATCCTAGTTTGGCCCCGAACACCGGGGAGCTGTTTTTT. This gives the protein CASPDPSLAPNTGELFF.

V usage is TRBV7-9 and J usage is TRBJ1-5; 8 nucleotides agree with TRBD1. This CDR3 is 17 amino acids long. With 3 bases clipped from V and 0 bases from J, the junction kept 7 bases outside the gene matches. From germline, CDR1 is SEHNR and CDR2 FQNEAQ (reference sequence). CDR3 coding DNA: TGTGCCAGCAGCTTCGACAGGGGAGCTTATAGCAATCAGCCCCAGCATTTT. As protein: CASSFDRGAYSNQPQHF.

This clone was detected only once. The chain joins TRBV5-1 to TRBJ1-1, with D hard to call. The CDR3 is 13 amino acids. Germline CDR1 SGHRS, CDR2 YFSETQ. The germline V and J ends were trimmed by 4 bases and 1 base, with 8 bases remaining between them. DNA for the CDR3: TGCGCCAGCAGCCTTCGGGGGAACACTGAAGCTTTCTTT. Translating it yields CASSLRGNTEAFF.

To note about this clone: An end of the junction does not agree with germline; a read error may underlie this. This chain links TRBV7-7 with TRBJ2-1; D not resolved. The CDR3 is 15 residues long. The germline gives CDR1 SSHAT, CDR2 FNYEAQ (reference sequence). The CDR3 protein is CASSLAGGGFGEQFF. The DNA of the CDR3 is TGTGCTAGCAGCTTAGCCGGCGGTGGGTTCGGTGAGCAGTTCTTC.

This clone was recorded only once. The chain joins TRBV7-9 to TRBJ1-1; 10 positions match TRBD1. CDR1 and CDR2 (germline): SEHNR, FQNEAQ (reference sequence). V shed 8 bases, J shed 5 bases, and the junction held 5 bases outside the gene matches. The CDR3 is made up of 13 amino acids. CDR3 protein: CASGGTGATEAFF. CDR3 DNA: TGTGCCAGCGGGGGGACAGGGGCGACTGAAGCTTTCTTT.

This chain joins TRBV5-1 and TRBJ2-5; 7 bases map to TRBD2. Germline trimming cut 2 bases from V and 1 base from J; bases unmatched to any gene: 2. CDR3 length equals 14 residues. From germline, CDR1 is SGHRS and CDR2 YFSETQ. The CDR3 DNA follows: TGCGCCAGCAGCTTAAGCGGGGCCCAAGAGACCCAGTACTTC. This encodes CASSLSGAQETQYF.

V usage is TRBV28 and J usage is TRBJ2-7, with D hard to call. Trimming stripped 2 bases from V and 0 bases from J, with 11 bases between. CDR1 is MDHEN, CDR2 SYDVKM, per germline. This CDR3 region has 15 residues. CDR3 region: CASSLLGGNSYEQYF. The CDR3 DNA reads TGTGCCAGCAGTTTACTTGGCGGAAACTCCTACGAGCAGTACTTC.

In its sample, this clone was seen once. The V and J genes are TRBV15 and TRBJ1-6; D is perhaps TRBD1 (5 bases). This CDR3 has 14 residues. Trimming took 4 bases from V and 10 from J, leaving 14 bases between them. In germline, CDR1 is LNHNV, CDR2 YYDKDF (reference sequence). Written as DNA, the CDR3 is TGTGCCACCAGCACCTGGACACCCGAGTCACCCCTCCACTTT. This encodes CATSTWTPESPLHF.

This chain links TRBV25-1 with TRBJ2-7; D unclear. Trimming stripped 5 bases from V and 6 bases from J, with 5 bases between. The CDR3 totals 10 residues. Germline lookup yields CDR1 MGHDK and CDR2 SYGVNS. In DNA, the CDR3 is TGTGCCAGCAGTAACTGCGAGCAGTACTTC. Its translation is CASSNCEQYF.

This clone was detected only a few times. The CDR3: CATTKQGGNQPQHF. As DNA, the CDR3 is TGTGCCACCACCAAACAGGGAGGCAATCAGCCCCAGCATTTT. The chain is built from TRBV19 and TRBJ1-5; TRBD1 is a possible D gene (6 bases). This CDR3 has 14 amino acids. V was clipped by 10 bases and J by 2 bases, with 15 bases between them. Germline loops: CDR1 LNHDA, CDR2 SQIVND (reference sequence).

The chain recombines TRBV28 with TRBJ1-2; TRBD1 might be the D (6 bases). Trimming shortened V by 5 bases and J by 4 bases, and 11 bases separated the two germline ends. This CDR3 is 13 amino acids long. The germline gives CDR1 MDHEN, CDR2 SYDVKM. The CDR3 nucleotides read TGTGCCAGCAGTCCGGACAGCATCTATGGCTACACCTTC. It is translated as CASSPDSIYGYTF.

V usage is TRBV10-2 and J usage is TRBJ2-7; tentatively, D is TRBD2 (6 bases). The CDR3 is 16 residues long. V lost 1 base and J lost 2, with 15 bases in between. The germline V gene has CDR1 WSHSY and CDR2 SAAADI. Here the CDR3 reads CASSEFGGVKAYEQYF. CDR3 in DNA: TGCGCCAGCAGTGAGTTTGGCGGGGTAAAGGCCTACGAGCAGTACTTC.